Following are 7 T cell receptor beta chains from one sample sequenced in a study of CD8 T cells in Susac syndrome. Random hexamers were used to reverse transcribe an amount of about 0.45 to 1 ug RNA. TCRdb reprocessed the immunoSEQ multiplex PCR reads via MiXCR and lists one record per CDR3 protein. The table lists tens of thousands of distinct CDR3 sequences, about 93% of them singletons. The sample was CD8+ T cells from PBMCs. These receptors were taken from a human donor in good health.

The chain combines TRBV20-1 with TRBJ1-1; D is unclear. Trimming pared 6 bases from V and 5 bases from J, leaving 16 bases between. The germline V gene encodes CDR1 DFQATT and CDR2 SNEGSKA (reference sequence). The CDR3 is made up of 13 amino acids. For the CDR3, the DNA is TGCAGTGCAGCCGGCGGGTGGTTGACTGAAGCTTTCTTT. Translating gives CSAAGGWLTEAFF.

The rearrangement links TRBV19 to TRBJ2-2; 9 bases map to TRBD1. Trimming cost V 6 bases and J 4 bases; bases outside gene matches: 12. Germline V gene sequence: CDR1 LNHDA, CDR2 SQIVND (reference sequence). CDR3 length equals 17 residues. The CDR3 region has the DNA TGTGCCAGTAGGGAGCCTTGGGACAGGGCGGGCACCGGGGAGCTGTTTTTT. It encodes CASREPWDRAGTGELFF.

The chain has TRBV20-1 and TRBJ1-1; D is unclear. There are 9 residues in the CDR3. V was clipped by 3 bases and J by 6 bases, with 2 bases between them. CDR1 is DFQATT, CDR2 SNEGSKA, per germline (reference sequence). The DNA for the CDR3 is TGCAGTGCTAGGGCTGAAGCTTTCTTT. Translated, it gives CSARAEAFF.

The CDR3 reads CASSFFRGTGEQYF. As DNA, the CDR3 is TGTGCCAGCAGTTTTTTCAGGGGTACGGGAGAGCAGTACTTC. This chain uses TRBV27 with TRBJ2-7, with D possibly being TRBD1 (6 bases). V was cut by 3 bases and J by 7 bases, with 16 bases left in between. The CDR3 is 14 amino acids. In germline, CDR1 is MNHEY, CDR2 SMNVEV (reference sequence).

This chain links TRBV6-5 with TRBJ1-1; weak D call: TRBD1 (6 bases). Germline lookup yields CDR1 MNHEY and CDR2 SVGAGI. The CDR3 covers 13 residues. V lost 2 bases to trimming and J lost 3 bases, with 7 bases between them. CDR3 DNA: TGTGCCAGCAGTTACCAGGGGTACACTGAAGCTTTCTTT. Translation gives CASSYQGYTEAFF.

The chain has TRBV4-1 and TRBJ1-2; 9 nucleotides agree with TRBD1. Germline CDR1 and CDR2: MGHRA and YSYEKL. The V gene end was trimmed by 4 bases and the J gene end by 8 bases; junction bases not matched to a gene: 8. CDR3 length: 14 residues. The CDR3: CASSLSQGAGGYTF. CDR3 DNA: TGCGCCAGCAGCCTCTCACAGGGGGCGGGCGGCTACACCTTC.

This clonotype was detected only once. CDR3 residues: CASSPGISPYEQYV. The CDR3 region has the DNA TGTGCCAGCAGTCCGGGGATTAGCCCCTACGAGCAGTACGTC. This chain joins TRBV2 and TRBJ2-7, with TRBD2 as a possible D gene (5 bases). The germline CDR1 and CDR2 sequences are SNHLY and FYNNEI. Trimming stripped 5 bases from V and 2 bases from J, with 13 bases between. This CDR3 comprises 14 residues.